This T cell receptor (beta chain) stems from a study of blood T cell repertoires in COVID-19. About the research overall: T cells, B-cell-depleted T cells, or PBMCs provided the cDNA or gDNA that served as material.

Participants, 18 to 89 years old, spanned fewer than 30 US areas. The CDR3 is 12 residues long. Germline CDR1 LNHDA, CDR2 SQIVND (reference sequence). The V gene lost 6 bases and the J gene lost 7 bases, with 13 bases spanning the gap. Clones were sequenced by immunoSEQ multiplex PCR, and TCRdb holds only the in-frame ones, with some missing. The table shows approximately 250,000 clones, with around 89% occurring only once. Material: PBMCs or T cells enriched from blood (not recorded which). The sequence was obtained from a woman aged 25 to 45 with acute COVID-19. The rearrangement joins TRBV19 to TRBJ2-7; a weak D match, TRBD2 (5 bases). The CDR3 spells CASSGLLGEQYF. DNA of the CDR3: TGTGCCAGTAGCGGACTGTTGGGGGAGCAGTACTTC.